Listed below are T cell receptor beta chains from one sample, sequenced in a study of cytotoxic CD8 clonotypes in ibrutinib-treated CLL. Generated by immunoSEQ multiplex PCR, the TCRdb table keeps only in-frame clones and is missing some. The sample lists 50,000 to 65,000 clones, about 65% occurring once. The source material was PBMCs, sampled after 12 months of ibrutinib treatment. The source of these receptors is a human donor with chronic lymphocytic leukemia. CDR3s include the opening cysteine and the closing phenylalanine or tryptophan.

>TRBV5-1|TRBJ1-2|13
CASSRTGSYGYTF
>TRBV11-3|TRBJ2-1|17
CASSPRKGPSSYNEQFF
>TRBV7-2|TRBJ1-3|15
CASSFLGPSGNTIYF
>TRBV28|TRBJ1-2|12
CASSFRGAGYTF
>TRBV4-3|TRBJ1-2|16
CASSQDHTGGEAGYTF
>TRBV5-4|TRBJ2-7|14
CASSSTGQGYEQYF
>TRBV6-1|TRBJ2-5|14
CASSEPRVQETQYF
>TRBV19|TRBJ2-3|15
CASSGHVRAADTQYF
>TRBV6-5|TRBJ1-2|13
CASSSNPDYGYTF
>TRBV19|TRBJ2-7|16
CASSELRGGGHYEQYF
>TRBV4-1|TRBJ2-1|15
CASSQSSGSYNEQFF
>TRBV7-3|TRBJ2-2|22
CASSLDMSSGRAFPMNTGELFF
>TRBV18|TRBJ2-7|15
CASSPFAGDSYEQYF
>TRBV11-3|TRBJ1-1|13
CASSLGGNTEAFF
>TRBV10-3|TRBJ1-2|14
CAISESGQGGGYTF
>TRBV5-5|TRBJ2-3|14
CASSFQVPTDTQYF
>TRBV11-2|TRBJ1-3|15
CASSLGRSSGNTIYF